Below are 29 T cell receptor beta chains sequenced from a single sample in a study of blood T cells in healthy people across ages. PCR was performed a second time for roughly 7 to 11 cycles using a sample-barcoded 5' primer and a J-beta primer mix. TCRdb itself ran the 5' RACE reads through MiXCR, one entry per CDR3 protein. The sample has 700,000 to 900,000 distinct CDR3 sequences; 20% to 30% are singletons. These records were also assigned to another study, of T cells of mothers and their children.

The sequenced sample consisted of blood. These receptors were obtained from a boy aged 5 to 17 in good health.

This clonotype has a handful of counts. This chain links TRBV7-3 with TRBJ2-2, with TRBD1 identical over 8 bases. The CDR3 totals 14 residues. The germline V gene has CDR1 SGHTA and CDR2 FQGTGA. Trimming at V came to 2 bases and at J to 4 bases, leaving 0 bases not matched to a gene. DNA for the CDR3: TGTGCCAGCAGCTTAGACAGGGGCACCGGGGAGCTGTTTTTT. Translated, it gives CASSLDRGTGELFF.

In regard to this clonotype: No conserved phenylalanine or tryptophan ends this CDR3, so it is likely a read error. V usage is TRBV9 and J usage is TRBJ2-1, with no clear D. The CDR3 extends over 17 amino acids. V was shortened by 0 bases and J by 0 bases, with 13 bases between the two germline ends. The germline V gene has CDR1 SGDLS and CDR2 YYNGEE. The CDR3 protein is CASSVEVQPSSYNEQFL. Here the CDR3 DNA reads TGTGCCAGCAGCGTAGAGGTGCAGCCCAGCTCCTACAATGAGCAGTTCCTC.

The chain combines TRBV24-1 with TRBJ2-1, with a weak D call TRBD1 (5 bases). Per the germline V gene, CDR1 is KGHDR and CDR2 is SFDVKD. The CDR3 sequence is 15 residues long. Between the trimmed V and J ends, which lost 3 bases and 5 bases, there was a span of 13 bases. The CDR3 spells CATSDVRDSNNEQFF. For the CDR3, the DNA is TGTGCCACCAGTGATGTACGCGACAGTAACAATGAGCAGTTCTTC.

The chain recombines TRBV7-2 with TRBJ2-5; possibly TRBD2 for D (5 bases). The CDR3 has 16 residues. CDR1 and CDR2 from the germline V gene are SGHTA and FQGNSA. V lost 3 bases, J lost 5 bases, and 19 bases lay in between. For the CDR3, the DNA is TGTGCCAGCAGCTTCCCTCTCGGGGAAGTTAGGGAGACCCAGTACTTC. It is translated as CASSFPLGEVRETQYF.

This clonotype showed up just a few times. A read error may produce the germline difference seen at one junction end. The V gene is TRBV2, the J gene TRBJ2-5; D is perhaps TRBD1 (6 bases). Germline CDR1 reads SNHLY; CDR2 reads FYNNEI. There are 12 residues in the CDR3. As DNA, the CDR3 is TGTGCCAGCTTAATAATGGACAGCGGTATGTTCTTC. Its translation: CASLIMDSGMFF.

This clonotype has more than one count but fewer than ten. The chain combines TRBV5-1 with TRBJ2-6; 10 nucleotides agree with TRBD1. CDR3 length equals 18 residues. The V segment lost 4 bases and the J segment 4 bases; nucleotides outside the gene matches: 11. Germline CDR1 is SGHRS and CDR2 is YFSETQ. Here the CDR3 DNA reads TGCGCCAGCAGCCCTCCGACAGGGGGCGGCCTGGGGGCCAACGTCCTGACTTTC. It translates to CASSPPTGGGLGANVLTF.

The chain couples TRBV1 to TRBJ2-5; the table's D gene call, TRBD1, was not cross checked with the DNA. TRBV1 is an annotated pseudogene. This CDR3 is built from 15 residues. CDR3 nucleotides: TGCACCAGCAGTCCTCCCACGGGACGCCCTAAGACCCAGTACTTC. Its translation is CTSSPPTGRPKTQYF.

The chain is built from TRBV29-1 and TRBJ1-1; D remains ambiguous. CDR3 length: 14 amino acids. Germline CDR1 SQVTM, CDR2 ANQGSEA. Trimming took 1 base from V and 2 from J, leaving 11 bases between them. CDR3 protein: CSVEGLADNTEAFF. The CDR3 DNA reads TGCAGCGTTGAAGGACTGGCAGACAACACTGAAGCTTTCTTT.

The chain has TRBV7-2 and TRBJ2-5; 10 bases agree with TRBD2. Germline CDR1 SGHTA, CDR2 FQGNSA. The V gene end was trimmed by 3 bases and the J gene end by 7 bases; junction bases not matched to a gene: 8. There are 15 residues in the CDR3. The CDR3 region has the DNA TGTGCCAGCAGCTTCAGGACTAGCGGAGGGGGGACCCAGTACTTC. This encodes CASSFRTSGGGTQYF.

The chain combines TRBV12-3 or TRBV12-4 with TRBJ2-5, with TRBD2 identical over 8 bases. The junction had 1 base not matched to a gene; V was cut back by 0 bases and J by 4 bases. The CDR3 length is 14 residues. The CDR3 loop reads CASSLASGAETQYF. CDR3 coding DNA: TGTGCCAGCAGTTTAGCTAGCGGGGCAGAGACCCAGTACTTC.

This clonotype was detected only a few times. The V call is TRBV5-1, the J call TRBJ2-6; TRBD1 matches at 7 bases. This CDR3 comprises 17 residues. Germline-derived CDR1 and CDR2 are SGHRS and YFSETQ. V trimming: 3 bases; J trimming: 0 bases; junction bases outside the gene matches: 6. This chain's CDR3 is CASSWDSKSSGANVLTF. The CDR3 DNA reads TGCGCCAGCAGCTGGGACAGCAAGAGCTCTGGGGCCAACGTCCTGACTTTC.

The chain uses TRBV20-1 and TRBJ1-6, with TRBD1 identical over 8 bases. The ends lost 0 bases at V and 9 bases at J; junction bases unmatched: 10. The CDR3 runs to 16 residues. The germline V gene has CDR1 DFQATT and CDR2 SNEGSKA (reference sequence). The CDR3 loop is CSARDLRQGLSSPLHF. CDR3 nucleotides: TGCAGTGCTAGAGACCTAAGACAGGGGCTGAGTTCACCCCTCCACTTT.

CDR3 bases: TGTGCCAGCAGCCAAGAGCTTCGGACAGCAAGAACTAATGAAAAACTGTTTTTT. This encodes CASSQELRTARTNEKLFF. The chain employs TRBV3-1 and TRBJ1-4; a weak D match, TRBD1 (6 bases). CDR1 is LGHDT, CDR2 YNNKEL, per germline (reference sequence). The CDR3 consists of 18 residues. V gave up 0 bases and J gave up 1 base, with 15 bases separating them. The variable domain in full, completed from reference TRBV3-1 and TRBJ1-4, reads DTAVSQTPKYLVTQMGNDKSIKCEQNLGHDTMYWYKQDSKKFLKIMFSYNNKELIINETVPNRFSPKSPDKAHLNLHINSLELGDSAVYFCASSQELRTARTNEKLFFGSGTQLSVL.

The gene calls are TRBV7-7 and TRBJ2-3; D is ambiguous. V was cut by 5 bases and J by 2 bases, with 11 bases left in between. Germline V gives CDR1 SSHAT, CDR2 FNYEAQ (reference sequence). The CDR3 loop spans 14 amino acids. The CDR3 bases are TGTGCCAGCAGCCGCTTGAAGTCCACAGATACGCAGTATTTT. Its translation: CASSRLKSTDTQYF.

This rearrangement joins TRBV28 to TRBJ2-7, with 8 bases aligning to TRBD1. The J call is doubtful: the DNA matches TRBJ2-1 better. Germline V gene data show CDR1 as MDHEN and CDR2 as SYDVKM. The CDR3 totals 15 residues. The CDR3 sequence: CASSPTGGLRGEQFF. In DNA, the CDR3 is TGTGCCAGCAGTCCAACAGGGGGGTTACGTGGTGAGCAGTTCTTC.

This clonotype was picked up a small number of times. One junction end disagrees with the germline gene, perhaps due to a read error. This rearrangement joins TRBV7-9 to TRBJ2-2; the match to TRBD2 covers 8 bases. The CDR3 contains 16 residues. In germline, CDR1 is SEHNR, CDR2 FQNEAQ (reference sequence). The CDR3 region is CASRISGGPNTGELSF. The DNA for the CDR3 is TGTGCCAGCAGGATTTCGGGGGGGCCGAACACCGGGGAGCTGTCTTTT.

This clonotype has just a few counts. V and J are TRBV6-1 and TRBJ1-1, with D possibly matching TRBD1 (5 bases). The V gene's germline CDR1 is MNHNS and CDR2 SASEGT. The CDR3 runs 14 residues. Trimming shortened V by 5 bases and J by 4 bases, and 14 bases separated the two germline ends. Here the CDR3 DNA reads TGTGCCAGCAGTTATCCGGGGCCGGGCACTGAAGCTTTCTTT. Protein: CASSYPGPGTEAFF.

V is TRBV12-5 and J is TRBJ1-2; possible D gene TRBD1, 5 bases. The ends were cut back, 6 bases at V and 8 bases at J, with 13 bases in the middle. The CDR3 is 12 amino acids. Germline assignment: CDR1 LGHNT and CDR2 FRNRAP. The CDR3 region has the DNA TGTGCTAGTGGCCCCCTTGGGGACGGCTACACCTTC. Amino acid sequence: CASGPLGDGYTF.

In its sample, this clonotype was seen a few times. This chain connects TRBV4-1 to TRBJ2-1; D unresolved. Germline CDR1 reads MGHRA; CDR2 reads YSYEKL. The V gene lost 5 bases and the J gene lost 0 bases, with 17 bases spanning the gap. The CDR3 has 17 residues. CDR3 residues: CASSSALPPSSYNEQFF. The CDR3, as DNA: TGCGCCAGCAGCTCCGCACTTCCCCCCAGCTCCTACAATGAGCAGTTCTTC.

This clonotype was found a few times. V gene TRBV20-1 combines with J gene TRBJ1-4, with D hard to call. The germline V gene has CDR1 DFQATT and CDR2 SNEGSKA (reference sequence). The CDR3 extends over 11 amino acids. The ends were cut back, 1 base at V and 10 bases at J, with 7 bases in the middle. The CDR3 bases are TGCAGTGCTAGAGTATATGGAAAACTGTTTTTT. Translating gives CSARVYGKLFF.

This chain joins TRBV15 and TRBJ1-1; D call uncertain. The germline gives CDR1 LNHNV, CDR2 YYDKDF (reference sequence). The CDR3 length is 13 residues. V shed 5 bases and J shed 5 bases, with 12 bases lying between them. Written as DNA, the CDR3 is TGTGCCACCAGCGTTCTCGGGGTGACTGAAGCTTTCTTT. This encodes CATSVLGVTEAFF.

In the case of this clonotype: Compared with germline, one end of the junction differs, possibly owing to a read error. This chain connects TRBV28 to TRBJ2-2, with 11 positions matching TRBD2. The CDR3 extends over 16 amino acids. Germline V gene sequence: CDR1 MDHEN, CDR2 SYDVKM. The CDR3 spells CASTFPLAGGTGELLF. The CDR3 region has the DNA TGTGCCAGCACCTTCCCCCTAGCGGGGGGTACCGGGGAGCTGCTTTTT.

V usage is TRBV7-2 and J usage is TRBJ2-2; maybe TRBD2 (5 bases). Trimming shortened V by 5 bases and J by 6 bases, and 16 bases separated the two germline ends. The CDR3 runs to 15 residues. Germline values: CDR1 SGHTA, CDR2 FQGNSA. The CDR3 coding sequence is TGTGCCAGCAGCGTACGGGAACCGCGGTCCGGGGAGCTGTTTTTT. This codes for CASSVREPRSGELFF.

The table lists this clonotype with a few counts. CDR3 in amino acids: CASSEFPLAGAFGYEQYF. For the CDR3, the DNA is TGTGCCAGCAGTGAATTCCCTCTAGCGGGGGCCTTTGGTTACGAGCAGTACTTC. The chain links TRBV6-1 to TRBJ2-5; 10 bases are shared with TRBD2. The last part of the DNA fits TRBJ2-7 better; the J call may be wrong. The CDR3 loop spans 18 amino acids. Germline CDR1 is MNHNS and CDR2 is SASEGT.

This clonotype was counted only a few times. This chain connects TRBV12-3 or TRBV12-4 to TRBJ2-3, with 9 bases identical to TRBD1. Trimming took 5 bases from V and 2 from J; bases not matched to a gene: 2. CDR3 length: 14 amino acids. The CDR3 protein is CASSKQGATDTQYF. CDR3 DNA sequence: TGTGCCAGCAGTAAACAGGGGGCCACAGATACGCAGTATTTT.

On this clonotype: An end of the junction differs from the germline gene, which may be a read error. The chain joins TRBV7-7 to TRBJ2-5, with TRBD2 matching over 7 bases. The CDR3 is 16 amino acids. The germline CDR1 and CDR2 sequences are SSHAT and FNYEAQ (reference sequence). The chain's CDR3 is CASSLTRESAGETQYF. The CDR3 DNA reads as TGTGCTAGCAGCTTAACAAGGGAGTCAGCGGGGGAGACCCAGTACTTC.

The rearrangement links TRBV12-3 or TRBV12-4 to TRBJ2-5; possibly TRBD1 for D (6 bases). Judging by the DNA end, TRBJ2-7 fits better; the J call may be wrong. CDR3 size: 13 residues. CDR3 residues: CASSPRKGGEQYF. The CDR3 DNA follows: TGTGCCAGCAGTCCCAGGAAAGGGGGCGAGCAGTACTTC.

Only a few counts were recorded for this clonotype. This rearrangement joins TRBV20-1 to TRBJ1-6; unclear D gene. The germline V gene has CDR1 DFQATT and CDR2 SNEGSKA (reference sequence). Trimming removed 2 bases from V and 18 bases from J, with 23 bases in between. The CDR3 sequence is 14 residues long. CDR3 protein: CSARHSPSGRANHF. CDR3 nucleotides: TGCAGTGCTAGACACTCTCCCTCGGGCCGGGCCAACCACTTT.

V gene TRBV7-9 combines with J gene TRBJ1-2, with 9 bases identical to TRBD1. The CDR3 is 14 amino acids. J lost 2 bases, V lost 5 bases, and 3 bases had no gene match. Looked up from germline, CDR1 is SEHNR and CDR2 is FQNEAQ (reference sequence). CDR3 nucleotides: TGTGCCAGCAGCACCGGACAGGGGAACTATGGCTACACCTTC. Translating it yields CASSTGQGNYGYTF.